Below, 30 T cell receptor beta chains from the same sample are listed, as sequenced in a study of Ad26.COV2.S vaccination and SARS-CoV-2 variants. This table comes from immunoSEQ multiplex PCR, and its TCRdb copy is limited to in-frame clones, with some not included. The sample consists of hundreds of thousands of clones, 89% of them appearing once. Regarding treatment: 15 to 20 received Ad26.COV2.S at low or high dose, single or two shots; a few received placebo; per-sample allocation not given. Following the first vaccine or placebo injection, samples were taken on day 63. The sequenced sample was peripheral blood, obtained in a trial of Ad26.COV2.S vaccine versus placebo. These receptors came from a person between 18 and 65 years old who received the Ad26.COV2.S COVID-19 vaccine or a placebo.

J is TRBJ2-3 and V is TRBV2; D possibly corresponds to TRBD2 (6 bases). Trimming cost V 5 bases and J 6 bases, with 15 bases left between them. The germline CDR1 and CDR2 sequences are SNHLY and FYNNEI. The CDR3 consists of 14 residues. CDR3 region: CASSIFTAGDTQYF. CDR3 coding DNA: TGTGCCAGCAGTATCTTTACGGCGGGGGATACGCAGTATTTT.

This chain connects TRBV5-8 to TRBJ2-5; D not certain. This CDR3 has 15 amino acids. Germline V gene lookup returns CDR1 SGHTS and CDR2 YDEGEE. Deletions cut 2 bases from V and 4 bases from J, with 15 bases between. The chain's CDR3 is CASSLGNMGTETQYF. The CDR3, as DNA: TGTGCCAGCAGCTTAGGGAACATGGGAACAGAGACCCAGTACTTC.

The rearrangement joins TRBV19 to TRBJ2-4; D is tentatively TRBD1 or TRBD2 (5 bases each). Trimming shortened V by 11 bases and J by 3 bases, and 23 bases separated the two germline ends. CDR1 is LNHDA, CDR2 SQIVND, per germline (reference sequence). The CDR3 spans 16 residues. The CDR3 protein is CASGRISLGGKNIQYF. In DNA form, the CDR3 reads TGTGCCTCAGGGAGAATTTCTCTAGGAGGCAAAAACATTCAGTACTTC.

This clone was seen once. The chain couples TRBV7-2 to TRBJ2-7; no firm D call. The CDR3 length is 13 residues. V was cut by 1 base and J by 7 bases, with 11 bases left in between. From germline, CDR1 is SGHTA and CDR2 FQGNSA. CDR3 sequence (DNA): TGTGCCAGCAGCTTAGTCGCCCGGAGTGAGCAGTACGTC. Translated: CASSLVARSEQYV.

This chain joins TRBV13 and TRBJ1-1, with TRBD1 as a possible D gene (5 bases). This CDR3 contains 13 residues. Germline V lookup: CDR1 PRHDT, CDR2 FYEKMQ (reference sequence). V lost 5 bases to trimming and J lost 4 bases, with 11 bases between them. For the CDR3, the DNA is TGTGCCAGCAGCGGGGGGTGGGGCACTGAAGCTTTCTTT. Its translation: CASSGGWGTEAFF.

V is TRBV5-4 and J is TRBJ2-7; a weak D match, TRBD1 (6 bases). The V gene's germline CDR1 is SGHNT and CDR2 YYREEE (reference sequence). V gave up 9 bases and J gave up 1 base, with 23 bases separating them. The CDR3 runs 16 residues. The DNA of the CDR3 is TGTGCCACCAGAAGACGAGACAGGCCAGGATCCTACGAGCAGTACTTC. It yields the protein CATRRRDRPGSYEQYF.

V is TRBV11-2 and J is TRBJ2-1; 10 bases agree with TRBD2. The CDR3 spans 15 residues. The V and J ends lost 5 bases and 5 bases, in that order; junction bases with no gene match: 6. The germline V gene has CDR1 SGHAT and CDR2 FQNNGV. The CDR3 DNA reads TGTGCCAGCAGCGAGGGACTAGCGAGACACAATGAGCAGTTCTTC. Encoded protein: CASSEGLARHNEQFF.

The chain has TRBV18 and TRBJ2-2; D may be TRBD2 (6 bases). Trimming removed 1 base at V and 3 bases at J, with 12 bases between. CDR1 and CDR2 from the germline V gene are KGHSH and LQKENI. The CDR3 spans 16 residues. The CDR3 is CASSPRDWRDTGELFF. The CDR3, as DNA: TGTGCCAGCTCACCACGGGACTGGCGCGACACCGGGGAGCTGTTTTTT.

The chain joins TRBV18 to TRBJ1-5; TRBD1 aligns across 7 bases. The CDR3 length is 14 residues. The junction had 7 bases not matched to a gene; V was cut back by 6 bases and J by 5 bases. Germline-derived CDR1 and CDR2 are KGHSH and LQKENI. The CDR3 loop reads CASSPQGGHQPQHF. The DNA for the CDR3 is TGTGCCAGCTCGCCTCAGGGGGGGCATCAGCCCCAGCATTTT.

This clone was seen just once. The rearrangement uses TRBV7-9 and TRBJ1-2; no firm D call. V lost 1 base, J lost 2 bases, and 11 bases lay in between. CDR3 length: 15 residues. Germline V gene sequence: CDR1 SEHNR, CDR2 FQNEAQ (reference sequence). DNA for the CDR3: TGTGCCAGCAGCTTAGTTGGCAGAGACAACTATGGCTACACCTTC. It encodes CASSLVGRDNYGYTF. The whole variable domain, filled in from reference TRBV7-9 and TRBJ1-2, reads DTGVSQNPRHKITKRGQNVTFRCDPISEHNRLYWYRQTLGQGPEFLTYFQNEAQLEKSRLLSDRFSAERPKGSFSTLEIQRTEQGDSAMYLCASSLVGRDNYGYTFGSGTRLTVV.

V and J are TRBV7-2 and TRBJ2-7, with 7 bases matching TRBD1. CDR1 SGHTA and CDR2 FQGNSA come from the germline V gene. Trimming cost V 5 bases and J 4 bases; bases outside gene matches: 11. The CDR3 has 15 residues. This CDR3 reads CASSRTTLQGYEQYF. The CDR3 DNA follows: TGTGCCAGCAGCCGCACTACGTTACAGGGGTACGAGCAGTACTTC.

The rearrangement uses TRBV9 and TRBJ1-2; D unresolved. The CDR3 covers 14 residues. Germline-derived CDR1 and CDR2 are SGDLS and YYNGEE. Deletions cut 0 bases from V and 8 bases from J, with 14 bases between. Here the CDR3 reads CASSVVPGFEGYTF. The CDR3 bases are TGTGCCAGCAGCGTAGTTCCCGGGTTCGAGGGCTACACCTTC. The full variable domain, rest sourced from reference TRBV9 and TRBJ1-2, is DSGVTQTPKHLITATGQRVTLRCSPRSGDLSVYWYQQSLDQGLQFLIQYYNGEERAKGNILERFSAQQFPDLHSELNLSSLELGDSALYFCASSVVPGFEGYTFGSGTRLTVV.

The chain is built from TRBV4-1 and TRBJ1-2, with a weak D call TRBD1 (5 bases). Germline loops: CDR1 MGHRA, CDR2 YSYEKL. The CDR3 has 15 amino acids. V was trimmed by 1 base and J by 4 bases, leaving 13 bases between them. The CDR3, as DNA: TGCGCCAGCAGCCAAGCTTCGGGGCCTAGCTATGGCTACACCTTC. It encodes CASSQASGPSYGYTF.

The V and J genes are TRBV7-8 and TRBJ1-6, with D possibly being TRBD1 (6 bases). The CDR3 spans 15 residues. Trimming removed 2 bases at V and 10 bases at J, with 15 bases between. Germline CDR1 is SGHVS and CDR2 is FQNEAQ. The CDR3 spells CASSLIGTRISPLHF. Here the CDR3 DNA reads TGTGCCAGCAGCTTAATCGGGACACGGATCTCACCCCTCCACTTT.

This chain links TRBV11-2 with TRBJ2-2, with D maybe TRBD2 (5 bases). Germline V gene lookup returns CDR1 SGHAT and CDR2 FQNNGV. The CDR3 is 14 amino acids. V was cut by 3 bases and J by 5 bases, with 10 bases left in between. CDR3 sequence: CASSLEVATGELFF. In DNA, the CDR3 is TGTGCCAGCAGCTTGGAGGTAGCGACCGGGGAGCTGTTTTTT. The whole variable domain, filled in from reference TRBV11-2 and TRBJ2-2, reads EAGVAQSPRYKIIEKRQSVAFWCNPISGHATLYWYQQILGQGPKLLIQFQNNGVVDDSQLPKDRFSAERLKGVDSTLKIQPAKLEDSAVYLCASSLEVATGELFFGEGSRLTVL.

The V call is TRBV7-2, the J call TRBJ1-3; 9 nucleotides align to TRBD1. Trimming took 4 bases from V and 4 from J; bases not matched to a gene: 5. CDR1 is SGHTA and CDR2 is FQGNSA in the germline V gene. The CDR3 is 15 amino acids. CDR3 DNA sequence: TGTGCCAGCAGCTACAGGGGGCTTTTGGGAAACACCATATATTTT. Amino acids: CASSYRGLLGNTIYF. Drawing the rest from reference TRBV7-2 and TRBJ1-3, the complete variable domain is GAGVSQSPSNKVTEKGKDVELRCDPISGHTALYWYRQSLGQGLEFLIYFQGNSAPDKSGLPSDRFSAERTGGSVSTLTIQRTQQEDSAVYLCASSYRGLLGNTIYFGEGSWLTVV.

The V and J genes are TRBV3-1 (or the pseudogene TRBV3-2) and TRBJ2-1; 14 nucleotides align to TRBD2. Trimming at V came to 3 bases and at J to 8 bases, leaving 6 bases not matched to a gene. CDR1 and CDR2 from the germline V gene are LGHDT and YNNKEL (reference sequence). The CDR3 has 16 amino acids. The CDR3 spells CASSHRTSGRMDEQFF. In DNA form, the CDR3 reads TGTGCCAGCAGCCACCGGACTAGCGGGAGGATGGATGAGCAGTTCTTC.

V usage is TRBV12-2 and J usage is TRBJ2-5; the table's D call, TRBD2, was not checked against the DNA. TRBV12-2 is a known pseudogene. The CDR3 is 15 residues long. The DNA for the CDR3 is TGTGCAAGTCGCGACCCCGAGGAAGATCAAGAGACCCAGTACTTC. It codes for CASRDPEEDQETQYF.

The chain employs TRBV4-1 and TRBJ2-2; D unresolved. Germline lookup yields CDR1 MGHRA and CDR2 YSYEKL. Trimming removed 3 bases from V and 3 bases from J, with 8 bases in between. This CDR3 has 14 amino acids. The CDR3 region is CASSQAEDTGELFF. The CDR3 nucleotides are TGCGCCAGCAGCCAGGCGGAAGACACCGGGGAGCTGTTTTTT.

Many counts were recorded for this clone. The V gene is TRBV2, the J gene TRBJ1-5, with D possibly matching TRBD1 (6 bases). The CDR3 runs 13 residues. The germline V gene encodes CDR1 SNHLY and CDR2 FYNNEI. V shed 7 bases and J shed 5 bases, with 12 bases lying between them. The CDR3 sequence: CASTPTGHQPQHF. The CDR3 DNA reads TGTGCCAGCACGCCTACAGGGCATCAGCCCCAGCATTTT.

This chain connects TRBV9 to TRBJ2-7, with D possibly TRBD2 on 6 matching bases. CDR1 and CDR2 (germline): SGDLS, YYNGEE. The CDR3 has 16 amino acids. V was shortened by 2 bases and J by 0 bases, with 15 bases between the two germline ends. Written as DNA, the CDR3 is TGTGCCAGCAGCGTCGGAGGGGTGGGTAGCTCCTACGAGCAGTACTTC. Protein: CASSVGGVGSSYEQYF.

J is TRBJ1-2 and V is TRBV11-3; a weak D match, TRBD1 (6 bases). CDR3 length equals 14 residues. V lost 3 bases and J 6 bases, leaving 14 bases between the germline ends. From germline, CDR1 is SGHNT and CDR2 YENEEA. The CDR3 spells CASSFVNRVDGYTF. Here the CDR3 DNA reads TGTGCCAGCAGCTTTGTCAACAGGGTTGATGGCTACACCTTC.

The V and J genes are TRBV6-2 or TRBV6-3 and TRBJ1-1, with 8 bases lining up with TRBD1. This CDR3 region has 15 residues. The germline gives CDR1 MNHEY, CDR2 SVGEGT. The J segment lost 0 bases and the V segment lost 4 bases, leaving 4 bases of the junction unmatched. The CDR3 DNA reads as TGTGCCAGCAGTTGGGACAGGAGAATGAACACTGAAGCTTTCTTT. Amino acids: CASSWDRRMNTEAFF.

This chain uses TRBV9 with TRBJ2-1; D call uncertain. CDR1 SGDLS and CDR2 YYNGEE come from the germline V gene. This CDR3 is built from 12 residues. Deletions cut 2 bases from V and 8 bases from J, with 8 bases between. CDR3 region: CASSVAPHEQFF. CDR3 nucleotides: TGTGCCAGCAGCGTGGCCCCCCATGAGCAGTTCTTC.

The chain has TRBV6-2 or TRBV6-3 and TRBJ2-2; TRBD2 agrees at 13 bases. The V gene's germline CDR1 is MNHEY and CDR2 SVGEGT. Losses at the gene ends were 6 bases for V and 2 bases for J; bases not matched to a gene: 6. CDR3 length equals 17 residues. CDR3 sequence reads: CASSDGLAGVNTGELFF. The CDR3 coding sequence is TGTGCCAGCAGCGACGGACTAGCGGGAGTTAACACCGGGGAGCTGTTTTTT.

The rearrangement joins TRBV5-8 to TRBJ2-1, with 9 bases identical to TRBD2. V lost 2 bases, J lost 5 bases, and 11 bases stayed unmatched. Germline loops: CDR1 SGHTS, CDR2 YDEGEE. The CDR3 contains 17 residues. The CDR3 region has the DNA TGTGCCAGCAGCTTAACTATAGCGGGAGCCCTGAACAATGAGCAGTTCTTC. Translating it yields CASSLTIAGALNNEQFF.

The chain carries TRBV9 and TRBJ2-1, with TRBD2 matching over 12 bases. The V and J ends lost 1 base and 8 bases, in that order; junction bases with no gene match: 1. The CDR3 runs to 14 residues. Germline loops: CDR1 SGDLS, CDR2 YYNGEE. This chain's CDR3 is CASSVLAGGYEQFF. The CDR3, as DNA: TGTGCCAGCAGCGTACTAGCGGGGGGGTATGAGCAGTTCTTC.

V usage is TRBV4-2 and J usage is TRBJ2-3; no firm D call. The CDR3 runs 14 residues. V shed 0 bases and J shed 0 bases, with 4 bases lying between them. CDR1 LGHNA and CDR2 YNFKEQ come from the germline V gene. This CDR3 is CASSQDRSTDTQYF. CDR3 coding DNA: TGTGCCAGCAGCCAAGATCGTAGCACAGATACGCAGTATTTT.

The V call is TRBV25-1, the J call TRBJ2-1; TRBD1 might be the D (5 bases). V lost 4 bases, J lost 10 bases, and 8 bases lay in between. Germline values: CDR1 MGHDK, CDR2 SYGVNS. The CDR3 has 11 amino acids. Here the CDR3 reads CASSGYREQFF. The DNA for the CDR3 is TGTGCCAGCAGTGGCTACAGGGAGCAGTTCTTC.

The V gene is TRBV2, the J gene TRBJ2-1; 8 nucleotides align to TRBD2. V trimming: 0 bases; J trimming: 3 bases; junction bases outside the gene matches: 7. The CDR3 sequence is 17 residues long. The germline gives CDR1 SNHLY, CDR2 FYNNEI. The CDR3 nucleotides read TGTGCCAGCAGTGAAGCGCCCGGGGGGGAACTCTACAATGAGCAGTTCTTC. Translation gives CASSEAPGGELYNEQFF. Full variable domain (rest looked up from reference TRBV2 and TRBJ2-1): EPEVTQTPSHQVTQMGQEVILRCVPISNHLYFYWYRQILGQKVEFLVSFYNNEISEKSEIFDDQFSVERPDGSNFTLKIRSTKLEDSAMYFCASSEAPGGELYNEQFFGPGTRLTVL.